Shown below are 5 T cell receptor beta chains from a single sample sequenced in a study of T-cell memory formation after mild COVID-19. TCRdb passed the 5' RACE reads through MiXCR, listing each CDR3 protein once. The sample includes about 320,000 distinct CDR3 sequences, approximately 15% of them seen just once. Sequencing was performed on PBMCs or a T cell subset sorted from them (not recorded which). The receptors come from a man younger than 30 who had mild COVID-19 (a few samples of this study predate the infection). Cell type and time point are not known.

This clonotype was counted between two and nine times. The chain employs TRBV3-1 and TRBJ1-2, with D unresolved. The ends were cut back, 4 bases at V and 0 bases at J, with 12 bases in the middle. Germline V gene data show CDR1 as LGHDT and CDR2 as YNNKEL (reference sequence). The CDR3 spans 15 residues. CDR3 sequence reads: CASSPSWPTNYGYTF. The CDR3 region has the DNA TGTGCCAGCAGCCCAAGCTGGCCAACTAACTATGGCTACACCTTC.

This clonotype appeared a few times. This may be a read error: a much more frequent sequence differs by one nucleotide. V is TRBV4-2 and J is TRBJ1-3; 7 bases fit TRBD1. The CDR3 contains 14 residues. V shed 4 bases, J shed 4 bases, and the junction held 4 bases outside the gene matches. The germline gives CDR1 LGHNA, CDR2 YNFKEQ. The CDR3 is CASSPTGVGNTIYF. The DNA for the CDR3 is TGTGCCAGCAGCCCTACAGGGGTCGGAAACACCATATATTTT.

This sequence joins TRBV4-3 and TRBJ1-1, with a possible D match to TRBD1 (5 bases). The CDR3 extends over 15 amino acids. Trimming cost V 0 bases and J 8 bases, with 16 bases left between them. Germline CDR1 and CDR2: LGHNA and YSLEER. As DNA, the CDR3 is TGCGCCAGCAGCCAAGATGGGGGGGGAGGAACCGAAGCTTTCTTT. Translated, it gives CASSQDGGGGTEAFF.

This clonotype was seen only a few times. The chain has TRBV29-1 and TRBJ2-3; D unclear. The germline V gene has CDR1 SQVTM and CDR2 ANQGSEA. The CDR3 covers 16 residues. V was pared by 4 bases and J by 1 base, with 18 bases between. CDR3 coding DNA: TGCAGCGTTGGAAGACTTCTAGGGATGGGCACAGATACGCAGTATTTT. This codes for CSVGRLLGMGTDTQYF.

This clonotype turned up a few times. The V call is TRBV6-5, the J call TRBJ2-3; the D is unclear. CDR3 size: 11 residues. CDR1 and CDR2 from the germline V gene are MNHEY and SVGAGI. Trimming shortened V by 5 bases and J by 6 bases, and 6 bases separated the two germline ends. In nucleotides, the CDR3 is TGTGCCAGCAGTGACTGGGATACGCAGTATTTT. Translation gives CASSDWDTQYF.